The sequence of this T cell receptor (beta chain) was determined in a study of cytomegalovirus exposure and HLA in healthy donors. The PCR made use of 60 Vbeta and 13 Jbeta primers. Sequencing used immunoSEQ multiplex PCR; TCRdb keeps in-frame clones, though not all of them. The sample contains 150,000 or so clones, over 75% of which appear only once. This clone was picked up one time. The antigen is not known. This CDR3 has 15 amino acids. V shed 6 bases and J 4 bases; nucleotides not matched to a gene: 9. Looked up from germline, CDR1 is SEHNR and CDR2 is FQNEAQ (reference sequence). Study results and caveats: By HLA locus, TCR association rates varied in a later analysis, with DRB1 showing the most and HLA-C the fewest. In a later analysis, compared with equally common non-associated chains, HLA-associated beta chains were more expanded.

The sequence came from a woman in her thirties or forties in good health and CMV-seropositive. The sample comprised PBMCs. J is TRBJ2-3 and V is TRBV7-9; TRBD1 agrees at 8 bases. This CDR3 is CASSLSGQGPDTQYF. The CDR3 nucleotides are TGTGCCAGCAGTTTGTCCGGACAGGGCCCAGATACGCAGTATTTT.